The 11 T cell receptor beta chains reported below all come from one sample, sequenced in a study of cytomegalovirus exposure and HLA in healthy donors. The PCR had 60 Vbeta and 13 Jbeta primers. The data were produced by immunoSEQ multiplex PCR, yet TCRdb's version contains in-frame clones alone and is incomplete. The sample records some 120,000 clones, over 70% being singletons. Sequenced material: PBMCs. The receptors originated from a woman between 18 and 30 years old in good health and CMV-seronegative.

This clone was picked up one time. The chain links TRBV11-2 to TRBJ1-2; a weak D match, TRBD1 (5 bases). This CDR3 comprises 16 residues. Per germline, CDR1 SGHAT and CDR2 FQNNGV. Deletions cut 5 bases from V and 6 bases from J, with 22 bases between. The CDR3 region has the DNA TGTGCCAGCAGCCCCCTAAGCCGGGGGGAATCTAATGGCTACACCTTC. This sequence encodes CASSPLSRGESNGYTF.

In regard to this clone: At one end the junction does not follow the germline gene, possibly because of a read error. The chain combines TRBV27 with TRBJ2-4; TRBD2 is a possible D gene (6 bases). The CDR3 covers 16 residues. Germline assignment: CDR1 MNHEY and CDR2 SMNVEV (reference sequence). DNA of the CDR3: TGTGCCAGCAGTTTAGGGAGCCTACTAGCCAAAAACAGTCAGTACTTC. This codes for CASSLGSLLAKNSQYF.

The chain combines TRBV7-8 with TRBJ1-2; no firm D call. The length of the CDR3 is 12 residues. Trimming removed 5 bases at V and 4 bases at J, with 8 bases between. Germline assignment: CDR1 SGHVS and CDR2 FQNEAQ. The CDR3 here is CASSPDTYGYTF. DNA for the CDR3: TGTGCCAGCAGCCCCGACACCTATGGCTACACCTTC.

The chain is built from TRBV7-9 and TRBJ1-5; TRBD1 might be the D (6 bases). Germline CDR1 is SEHNR and CDR2 is FQNEAQ (reference sequence). The CDR3 sequence is 15 residues long. Trimming removed 0 bases at V and 4 bases at J, with 10 bases between. CDR3 bases: TGTGCCAGCAGCTTAGCAGCGGGGGCGAATCAGCCCCAGCATTTT. Translating gives CASSLAAGANQPQHF.

In its sample, this clone was seen once. V is TRBV4-2 and J is TRBJ1-4; D uncertain. V was pared by 0 bases and J by 4 bases, with 9 bases between. The CDR3 is 15 residues long. Germline V gene sequence: CDR1 LGHNA, CDR2 YNFKEQ. CDR3 protein: CASSQEAYGNEKLFF. CDR3 bases: TGTGCCAGCAGCCAAGAGGCTTATGGTAATGAAAAACTGTTTTTT.

This clone was observed a few times. V gene TRBV9 combines with J gene TRBJ1-3; tentative D call: TRBD1 (6 bases). CDR1 is SGDLS, CDR2 YYNGEE, per germline. This CDR3 has 16 amino acids. V was cut by 4 bases and J by 4 bases, with 18 bases left in between. CDR3 amino acids: CASSPAGASSGNTIYF. The CDR3 coding sequence is TGTGCCAGCAGCCCCGCGGGGGCGAGTTCAGGAAACACCATATATTTT.

The chain couples TRBV4-1 to TRBJ1-1; D possibly corresponds to TRBD1 (5 bases). Germline assignment: CDR1 MGHRA and CDR2 YSYEKL. The germline V and J ends were trimmed by 3 bases and 7 bases, with 15 bases remaining between them. This CDR3 spans 14 amino acids. The CDR3 DNA reads as TGCGCCAGCAGCCATTTAATAGGGGCTGGTGAAGCTTTCTTT. Translated, it gives CASSHLIGAGEAFF.

This clone appeared once. This chain joins TRBV19 and TRBJ2-5; 13 bases agree with TRBD2. The CDR3 loop spans 16 amino acids. Germline assignment: CDR1 LNHDA and CDR2 SQIVND (reference sequence). The trim removed 4 bases at V and 11 bases at J, leaving 13 bases unmatched. The CDR3 region is CASSTSRTSGSREQYF. In DNA, the CDR3 is TGTGCCAGTAGTACCTCCCGGACTAGCGGGAGCCGTGAGCAGTACTTC.

This clone was recorded only once. The chain joins TRBV23-1 to TRBJ2-1; 10 positions match TRBD1. TRBV23-1 counts as an open reading frame of uncertain function. The J segment lost 5 bases and the V segment lost 0 bases, leaving 22 bases of the junction unmatched. The CDR3 consists of 22 residues. Written as DNA, the CDR3 is TGCGCCAGCAGTCAATCTTTCTTGTTACCCCGACGCGCGGGACAGGGGAACAATGAGCAGTTCTTC. Translating it yields CASSQSFLLPRRAGQGNNEQFF.

This rearrangement joins TRBV6-4 to TRBJ2-1; 8 bases line up with TRBD2. Germline V lookup: CDR1 MRHNA, CDR2 SNTAGT. Germline trimming cut 5 bases from V and 2 bases from J; bases unmatched to any gene: 8. The CDR3 contains 16 residues. In nucleotides, the CDR3 is TGTGCCAGCAGTCGACACTCGGGGGGGGCCTACAATGAGCAGTTCTTC. Translated: CASSRHSGGAYNEQFF.

The CDR3 nucleotides are TGTGCCAGCCACGGGGGAGGAAACCATTCACCCCTCCACTTT. It encodes CASHGGGNHSPLHF. This chain links TRBV6-5 with TRBJ1-6; perhaps TRBD1 as D (5 bases). This CDR3 has 14 amino acids. The germline CDR1 and CDR2 sequences are MNHEY and SVGAGI. The ends were cut back, 8 bases at V and 8 bases at J, with 16 bases in the middle.